This passage covers 24 T cell receptor beta chains from one sample sequenced in a study of CD8 T cells in Susac syndrome. Roughly 0.45 to 1 ug RNA was reverse transcribed with random hexamers. TCRdb independently ran MiXCR on the immunoSEQ multiplex PCR reads; one entry per CDR3 protein. The sample includes about 250,000 distinct CDR3 sequences, around 93% of them seen just once. The sample taken for sequencing was CD4+ T cells from PBMCs. The receptors shown here come from a human donor with multiple sclerosis.

Of note for this clonotype: An end of the junction does not agree with germline; a read error may underlie this. CDR3 in DNA: TGCAGTGCTAGGCCGCTATACGAGCAGTGCTTC. It codes for CSARPLYEQCF. The genes are TRBV20-1 and TRBJ2-7; D is uncertain. CDR1 is DFQATT, CDR2 SNEGSKA, per germline (reference sequence). This CDR3 has 11 residues.

J is TRBJ1-2 and V is TRBV12-3 or TRBV12-4; D is unclear. V lost 6 bases and J 4 bases, leaving 12 bases between the germline ends. The CDR3 sequence is 13 residues long. The CDR3 region is CASSPMSGYGYTF. For the CDR3, the DNA is TGTGCCAGCAGCCCCATGAGTGGCTATGGCTACACCTTC.

The rearrangement joins TRBV29-1 to TRBJ2-1, with 8 bases identical to TRBD2. J lost 8 bases, V lost 1 base, and 7 bases had no gene match. The CDR3 length is 14 residues. The germline V gene has CDR1 SQVTM and CDR2 ANQGSEA. In nucleotides, the CDR3 is TGCAGCGTTGAAGGGGGGCGGGGGGTCGATGAGCAGTTCTTC. Its protein is CSVEGGRGVDEQFF.

This clonotype has only one observation. The J gene is TRBJ1-1, the V gene TRBV5-1; 7 bases align to TRBD1. The trim removed 0 bases at V and 0 bases at J, leaving 8 bases unmatched. The CDR3 contains 17 residues. Per germline, CDR1 SGHRS and CDR2 YFSETQ. CDR3 amino acids: CASSLARTGYLNTEAFF. CDR3 nucleotide sequence: TGCGCCAGCAGCTTGGCCCGGACAGGATACTTGAACACTGAAGCTTTCTTT.

The rearrangement joins TRBV6-1 to TRBJ2-7, with TRBD2 matching over 8 bases. This CDR3 is built from 14 residues. The J segment lost 6 bases and the V segment lost 5 bases, leaving 9 bases of the junction unmatched. Germline CDR1 MNHNS, CDR2 SASEGT. Here the CDR3 reads CASSFSGTGAEQYF. The CDR3 DNA follows: TGTGCCAGCAGTTTTAGCGGGACGGGGGCCGAGCAGTACTTC.

This sequence joins TRBV30 and TRBJ2-7, with 8 bases lining up with TRBD2. The germline CDR1 and CDR2 sequences are GTSNPN and SVGIG (reference sequence). The CDR3 is 15 amino acids. The V segment lost 3 bases and the J segment 6 bases; nucleotides outside the gene matches: 13. DNA for the CDR3: TGTGCCTGGAGACCCCGACTAAGCGGGAGCCTCGAGCAGTACGTC. Residues: CAWRPRLSGSLEQYV.

This clonotype has just one count. This chain links TRBV3-1 with TRBJ2-1; 10 bases map to TRBD2. Per germline, CDR1 LGHDT and CDR2 YNNKEL (reference sequence). This CDR3 has 14 amino acids. After removal of 1 base from V and 8 bases from J, the junction contained 2 bases not matched to a gene. CDR3 bases: TGTGCCAGCAGCCAAGTTGGACTAGCGGATGAGCAGTTCTTC. Translation gives CASSQVGLADEQFF.

The chain joins TRBV29-1 to TRBJ2-1, with TRBD1 identical over 7 bases. CDR3 length equals 11 residues. J was trimmed by 9 bases and V by 5 bases; bases with no gene match: 4. Per the germline V gene, CDR1 is SQVTM and CDR2 is ANQGSEA. CDR3 in DNA: TGCAGCGTTCAGGGGGTGGTTGAGCAGTTCTTC. Protein product: CSVQGVVEQFF.

The J gene is TRBJ2-5, the V gene TRBV9; 13 bases are a match to TRBD2. Trimming at V came to 6 bases and at J to 1 base, leaving 3 bases not matched to a gene. This CDR3 has 15 residues. CDR1 is SGDLS, CDR2 YYNGEE, per germline. The CDR3 loop is CASNRLAGGQETQYF. DNA of the CDR3: TGTGCCAGCAACAGACTAGCGGGAGGCCAAGAGACCCAGTACTTC.

This clonotype was detected once. V usage is TRBV7-8 and J usage is TRBJ2-7, with 10 bases matching TRBD1. The J segment lost 2 bases and the V segment lost 5 bases, leaving 6 bases of the junction unmatched. This CDR3 contains 15 residues. CDR1 and CDR2 from the germline V gene are SGHVS and FQNEAQ. Here the CDR3 reads CASSRWTGGPYEQYF. CDR3 DNA: TGTGCCAGCAGCCGTTGGACAGGGGGACCCTACGAGCAGTACTTC.

This clonotype appeared once. The chain joins TRBV3-1 to TRBJ2-3, with 8 bases matching TRBD2. Germline V gene data show CDR1 as LGHDT and CDR2 as YNNKEL (reference sequence). V dropped 1 base and J dropped 7; count of bases not matched to a gene: 7. This CDR3 is 15 amino acids long. The CDR3 region has the DNA TGTGCCAGCAGCCAAGTTACGGGGGGGCGGAATACGCAGTATTTT. The encoded protein is CASSQVTGGRNTQYF.

This chain links TRBV15 with TRBJ2-6, with 9 bases fitting TRBD1. V shed 6 bases, J shed 4 bases, and the junction held 7 bases outside the gene matches. Germline CDR1 reads LNHNV; CDR2 reads YYDKDF (reference sequence). The CDR3 is made up of 16 amino acids. The CDR3 loop is CATRTQGAGGANVLTF. For the CDR3, the DNA is TGTGCCACCAGAACACAGGGGGCGGGCGGGGCCAACGTCCTGACTTTC.

The CDR3 region has the DNA TGCAGTGCCGGCCACGGGACTGCAAGCACAGATACGCAGTATTTT. Translation: CSAGHGTASTDTQYF. The chain employs TRBV20-1 and TRBJ2-3, with D perhaps matching TRBD2 (6 bases). V lost 6 bases and J 0 bases, leaving 16 bases between the germline ends. The CDR3 totals 15 residues. CDR1 is DFQATT and CDR2 is SNEGSKA in the germline V gene (reference sequence).

The CDR3 sequence: CAIRRGIRYEQYV. Here the CDR3 DNA reads TGTGCCATCAGGAGGGGTATTCGGTACGAGCAGTACGTC. This chain links TRBV10-3 with TRBJ2-7, with D perhaps assigned TRBD1 or TRBD2 (5 bases each). The CDR3 loop spans 13 amino acids. Trimming shortened V by 6 bases and J by 4 bases, and 13 bases separated the two germline ends. The germline V gene has CDR1 ENHRY and CDR2 SYGVKD.

Only one count was recorded for this clonotype. The J gene is TRBJ2-3, the V gene TRBV20-1, with 8 nucleotides matching TRBD2. The CDR3 covers 13 residues. Per germline, CDR1 DFQATT and CDR2 SNEGSKA (reference sequence). After removal of 8 bases from V and 5 bases from J, the junction contained 9 bases not matched to a gene. Here the CDR3 reads CSSIAGSGDTQYF. Written as DNA, the CDR3 is TGCAGTTCTATAGCGGGGAGTGGAGATACGCAGTATTTT.

V and J are TRBV6-5 and TRBJ1-5; D may be TRBD1 (5 bases). V gave up 6 bases and J gave up 10 bases, with 22 bases separating them. There are 15 residues in the CDR3. Germline-derived CDR1 and CDR2 are MNHEY and SVGAGI. The CDR3 protein is CASSRLVGDQHPQHF. The CDR3 DNA sequence: TGTGCCAGCAGCCGACTCGTAGGGGATCAGCACCCCCAGCATTTT.

CDR3 loop: CASSLGGSGDEQYV. CDR3 in DNA: TGCGCCAGCAGCTTAGGCGGGAGTGGCGACGAGCAGTACGTC. This chain uses TRBV5-1 with TRBJ2-7; TRBD2 matches 7 bases. Germline-derived CDR1 and CDR2 are SGHRS and YFSETQ. V shed 2 bases, J shed 5 bases, and the junction held 7 bases outside the gene matches. The CDR3 contains 14 residues.

The chain uses TRBV2 and TRBJ2-2, with TRBD2 identical over 9 bases. The CDR3 runs to 16 residues. V shed 4 bases and J 6 bases; nucleotides not matched to a gene: 9. Germline-derived CDR1 and CDR2 are SNHLY and FYNNEI. The CDR3 DNA sequence: TGTGCCAGCAGTGGAAACGGCGGGGGGGCTGCCGGGGAGCTGTTTTTT. Protein: CASSGNGGGAAGELFF. Full variable domain (outside the CDR3, taken from reference TRBV2 and TRBJ2-2): EPEVTQTPSHQVTQMGQEVILRCVPISNHLYFYWYRQILGQKVEFLVSFYNNEISEKSEIFDDQFSVERPDGSNFTLKIRSTKLEDSAMYFCASSGNGGGAAGELFFGEGSRLTVL.

V gene TRBV3-1 combines with J gene TRBJ2-3, with D uncertain. This CDR3 has 13 amino acids. Per germline, CDR1 LGHDT and CDR2 YNNKEL (reference sequence). Trimming removed 0 bases at V and 7 bases at J, with 8 bases between. As DNA, the CDR3 is TGTGCCAGCAGCCAAGACCTAACCCATACGCAGTATTTT. Protein sequence: CASSQDLTHTQYF.

The chain employs TRBV15 and TRBJ2-5; 8 bases fit TRBD1. Germline lookup yields CDR1 LNHNV and CDR2 YYDKDF (reference sequence). J lost 2 bases, V lost 4 bases, and 6 bases had no gene match. The CDR3 sequence is 15 residues long. CDR3 region: CATSTKQGVQETQYF. The CDR3 nucleotides are TGTGCCACCAGCACGAAACAGGGGGTGCAAGAGACCCAGTACTTC.

This chain links TRBV20-1 with TRBJ2-5; D might be TRBD2 (5 bases). CDR3 length: 15 residues. Germline CDR1 is DFQATT and CDR2 is SNEGSKA (reference sequence). V was pared by 0 bases and J by 0 bases, with 11 bases between. CDR3 residues: CSARDPAGYQETQYF. The CDR3 nucleotides are TGCAGTGCTAGAGATCCTGCGGGCTACCAAGAGACCCAGTACTTC.

The chain links TRBV2 to TRBJ2-2; the D is unclear. V was shortened by 6 bases and J by 3 bases, with 14 bases between the two germline ends. Germline V gene lookup returns CDR1 SNHLY and CDR2 FYNNEI. This CDR3 region has 15 residues. The DNA for the CDR3 is TGTGCCAGCAGACCCAATACAGTGGACACCGGGGAGCTGTTTTTT. Its protein is CASRPNTVDTGELFF.

V and J are TRBV3-1 and TRBJ2-3; D may be TRBD1 or TRBD2 (5 bases each). The V end was cut by 5 bases, the J end by 8 bases, with 17 bases between. The CDR3 extends over 14 amino acids. Germline V CDR1 and CDR2: LGHDT, YNNKEL (reference sequence). As DNA, the CDR3 is TGTGCCAGCAGCTTCGGGACCGCAGGCGTTACGCAGTATTTT. Amino acids: CASSFGTAGVTQYF.

Notes on this clonotype: Sequence at one end of the junction differs from germline and may be a read error. The V gene is TRBV4-1, the J gene TRBJ1-4, with no clear D. This CDR3 has 13 amino acids. Germline V gene sequence: CDR1 MGHRA, CDR2 YSYEKL. Here the CDR3 reads CASSLSLRENLFF. CDR3 nucleotide sequence: TGCGCCAGCAGCCTTAGCCTAAGAGAAAACCTGTTTTTT.